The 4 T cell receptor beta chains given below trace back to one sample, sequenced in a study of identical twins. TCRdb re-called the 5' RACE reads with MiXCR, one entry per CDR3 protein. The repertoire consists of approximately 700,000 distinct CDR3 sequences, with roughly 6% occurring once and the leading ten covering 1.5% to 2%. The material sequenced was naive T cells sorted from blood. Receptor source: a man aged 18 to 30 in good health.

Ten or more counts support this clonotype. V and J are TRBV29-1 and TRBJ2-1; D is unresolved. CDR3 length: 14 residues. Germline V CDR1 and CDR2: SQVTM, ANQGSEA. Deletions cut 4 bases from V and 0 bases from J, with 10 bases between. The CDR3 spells CSVVEVSSYNEQFF. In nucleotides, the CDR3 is TGCAGCGTTGTAGAGGTTAGCTCCTACAATGAGCAGTTCTTC.

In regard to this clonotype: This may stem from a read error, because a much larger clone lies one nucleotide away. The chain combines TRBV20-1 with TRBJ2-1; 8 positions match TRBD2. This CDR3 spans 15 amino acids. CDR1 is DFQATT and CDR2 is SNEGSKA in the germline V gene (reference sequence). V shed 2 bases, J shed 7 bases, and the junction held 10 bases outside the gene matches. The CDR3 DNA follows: TGCAGTGCTAGAATGTCGGGGTTAGCGGGGAATGAGCAGTTCTTC. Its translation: CSARMSGLAGNEQFF.

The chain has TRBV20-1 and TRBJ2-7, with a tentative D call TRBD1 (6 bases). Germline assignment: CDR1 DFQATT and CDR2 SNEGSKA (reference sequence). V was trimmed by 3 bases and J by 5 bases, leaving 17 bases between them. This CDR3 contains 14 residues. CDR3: CSAREVQGGHEQYF. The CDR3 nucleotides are TGCAGTGCTAGGGAGGTACAGGGCGGGCACGAGCAGTACTTC.

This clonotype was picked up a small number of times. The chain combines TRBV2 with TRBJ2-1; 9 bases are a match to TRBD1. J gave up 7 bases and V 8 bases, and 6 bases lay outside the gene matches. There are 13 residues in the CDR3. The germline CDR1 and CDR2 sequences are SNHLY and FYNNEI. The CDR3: CASGRQGGNEQFF. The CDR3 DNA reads TGTGCCAGCGGGAGACAGGGGGGGAATGAGCAGTTCTTC.